The rows below give T cell receptor beta chains drawn from one sample of a study of Ad26.COV2.S vaccination and SARS-CoV-2 variants. Assay: immunoSEQ multiplex PCR; the TCRdb copy retains only in-frame clones and omits some. Altogether 200,000 to 250,000 clones are present, 88% being singletons, with the ten largest covering about 10%. The material was peripheral blood, obtained in a trial of Ad26.COV2.S vaccine versus placebo. Every receptor here comes from a person between 18 and 59 years old who received the Ad26.COV2.S COVID-19 vaccine or a placebo. Each CDR3 is given with its conserved first and last residue. D genes are given only for firm matches. Only part of the rows carry a size: once, few, many, or a class if the clone is expanded.

v_gene: TRBV28
j_gene: TRBJ2-2
d_gene: NA
abundance: NA
CDR3nt: TGTGCCAGCAGGTACGAATCGGGACTGATGAACACCGGGGAGCTGTTTTTT
CDR3aa: CASRYESGLMNTGELFF

v_gene: TRBV14
j_gene: TRBJ1-4
d_gene: NA
abundance: few
CDR3nt: TGTGCCAGCAGCCAGGGTTTGTGGGAAAAACTGTTTTTT
CDR3aa: CASSQGLWEKLFF

v_gene: TRBV7-9
j_gene: TRBJ2-7
d_gene: NA
abundance: NA
CDR3nt: TGTGCCAGCAGCTTAGCCGACACCTCCTACGAGCAGTACTTC
CDR3aa: CASSLADTSYEQYF

v_gene: TRBV10-3
j_gene: TRBJ2-5
d_gene: TRBD2
abundance: NA
CDR3nt: TGTGCCATCAGCTTACTAGCGGCACAAGAGACCCAGTACTTC
CDR3aa: CAISLLAAQETQYF

v_gene: TRBV10-3
j_gene: TRBJ2-5
d_gene: NA
abundance: NA
CDR3nt: TGTGCCATCAGTGAGTCGGGGGCTCGGGAGACCCAGTACTTC
CDR3aa: CAISESGARETQYF

v_gene: TRBV6-2/TRBV6-3
j_gene: TRBJ1-5
d_gene: TRBD1
abundance: NA
CDR3nt: TGTGCCAGCAGTTACTCACGACAGGGGGCGCGATTTCAGCCCCAGCATTTT
CDR3aa: CASSYSRQGARFQPQHF

v_gene: TRBV6-2/TRBV6-3
j_gene: TRBJ1-2
d_gene: TRBD1
abundance: NA
CDR3nt: TGTGCCAGCAGCCCCCCGAGGGGACAGGGAGACTATGGCTACACCTTC
CDR3aa: CASSPPRGQGDYGYTF

v_gene: TRBV13
j_gene: TRBJ1-2
d_gene: NA
abundance: NA
CDR3nt: TGTGCCAGCAGCTTAGGAGGCAGGGCCGGTGGCTACACCTTC
CDR3aa: CASSLGGRAGGYTF

v_gene: TRBV9
j_gene: TRBJ2-3
d_gene: TRBD2
abundance: NA
CDR3nt: TGTGCCAGCAGCCCCGGCGGGGGGGGCACAGATACGCAGTATTTT
CDR3aa: CASSPGGGGTDTQYF

v_gene: TRBV18
j_gene: TRBJ2-1
d_gene: TRBD1
abundance: NA
CDR3nt: TGTGCCAGCTCGCCCGGGACAGGGGACAATGAGCAGTTCTTC
CDR3aa: CASSPGTGDNEQFF

v_gene: TRBV4-2
j_gene: TRBJ2-3
d_gene: TRBD2
abundance: NA
CDR3nt: TGTGCCAGCAGCCAAGACGATCCGGGACTAGCGGACAAGAAGGGCACAGATACGCAGTATTTT
CDR3aa: CASSQDDPGLADKKGTDTQYF

v_gene: TRBV30
j_gene: TRBJ1-6
d_gene: NA
abundance: once
CDR3nt: TGTGCCTGGAGTGGCCCCCAGGGTAGCTCCTATAATTCACCCCTCCACTTT
CDR3aa: CAWSGPQGSSYNSPLHF

v_gene: TRBV9
j_gene: TRBJ2-7
d_gene: NA
abundance: NA
CDR3nt: TGTGCCAGCAGTGGCGGGGGCGCCTACTCCTACGAGCAGTACTTC
CDR3aa: CASSGGGAYSYEQYF

v_gene: TRBV6-6
j_gene: TRBJ1-1
d_gene: NA
abundance: NA
CDR3nt: TGTGCCAGCGGAACCAGGGGGAACACTGAAGCTTTCTTT
CDR3aa: CASGTRGNTEAFF

v_gene: TRBV29-1
j_gene: TRBJ1-4
d_gene: NA
abundance: once
CDR3nt: TGCAGCGTTGAAGGGGGACAAGGAAAACTGTTTTTT
CDR3aa: CSVEGGQGKLFF

v_gene: TRBV7-2
j_gene: TRBJ1-6
d_gene: TRBD1
abundance: NA
CDR3nt: TGTGCCAGCAGCTCACAGGGGTTTAATTCACCCCTCCACTTT
CDR3aa: CASSSQGFNSPLHF

v_gene: TRBV19
j_gene: TRBJ1-2
d_gene: NA
abundance: few
CDR3nt: TGTGCCAGTAGTAAGGGGCATGGCTATGGCTACACCTTC
CDR3aa: CASSKGHGYGYTF

v_gene: TRBV7-3
j_gene: TRBJ2-7
d_gene: NA
abundance: once
CDR3nt: TGTGCCAGCAGCGTCAGCTTTGGCTACGAGCAGTACTTC
CDR3aa: CASSVSFGYEQYF

v_gene: TRBV4-1
j_gene: TRBJ2-7
d_gene: NA
abundance: NA
CDR3nt: TGCGCCAGCAGCCAAGTGGAGTCCTACGAGCAGTACTTC
CDR3aa: CASSQVESYEQYF

v_gene: TRBV5-4
j_gene: TRBJ2-5
d_gene: TRBD2
abundance: NA
CDR3nt: TGTGCCAGCAGCCCGGATAGCGGGAGGGGGCAAGAGACCCAGTACTTC
CDR3aa: CASSPDSGRGQETQYF

v_gene: TRBV12-2
j_gene: TRBJ1-5
d_gene: NA
abundance: NA
CDR3nt: TGTGCAAGTCGCTTAGCGTTTGGACAGGGGCCCAATCAGCCCCAGCATTTT
CDR3aa: CASRLAFGQGPNQPQHF

v_gene: TRBV9
j_gene: TRBJ1-2
d_gene: NA
abundance: once
CDR3nt: TGTGCCAGCAGCGGTCCCCGTGGCTACACCTTC
CDR3aa: CASSGPRGYTF

v_gene: TRBV7-2
j_gene: TRBJ2-3
d_gene: TRBD2
abundance: NA
CDR3nt: TGTGCCAGCAGCCGGGGACTAGCGGGAGCACGGGACACAGATACGCAGTATTTT
CDR3aa: CASSRGLAGARDTDTQYF

v_gene: TRBV4-3
j_gene: TRBJ2-7
d_gene: TRBD1
abundance: once
CDR3nt: TGCGCCAGCAGCCAAGAGGCGATACCTCAGGGGGACTCCTACGAGCAGTACTTC
CDR3aa: CASSQEAIPQGDSYEQYF

v_gene: TRBV3-1/TRBV3-2
j_gene: TRBJ2-3
d_gene: NA
abundance: NA
CDR3nt: TGTGCCAGCAGCCAAGGGCCAGGGCAGGGCACAGATACGCAGTATTTT
CDR3aa: CASSQGPGQGTDTQYF

v_gene: TRBV6-1
j_gene: TRBJ1-5
d_gene: NA
abundance: once
CDR3nt: TGTGCCAGCAGTGAAGGGATAGGTGTCAGCAATCAGCCCCAGCATTTT
CDR3aa: CASSEGIGVSNQPQHF

v_gene: TRBV18
j_gene: TRBJ1-6
d_gene: NA
abundance: NA
CDR3nt: TGTGCCAGCTCAAAGGAAGCAAGGGCAGATTCACCCCTCCACTTT
CDR3aa: CASSKEARADSPLHF

v_gene: TRBV28
j_gene: TRBJ1-2
d_gene: TRBD1
abundance: NA
CDR3nt: TGTGCCAGCAGTTTAGGGACAGGGGTGAACGGCTACACCTTC
CDR3aa: CASSLGTGVNGYTF

v_gene: TRBV10-3
j_gene: TRBJ1-5
d_gene: NA
abundance: NA
CDR3nt: TGTGCCATCAGTGATTCGGGCAGGGGTAGCAATCAGCCCCAGCATTTT
CDR3aa: CAISDSGRGSNQPQHF

v_gene: TRBV7-9
j_gene: TRBJ2-1
d_gene: NA
abundance: NA
CDR3nt: TGTGCCAGCAGCTTGGTTGATGAGCAGTTCTTC
CDR3aa: CASSLVDEQFF

v_gene: TRBV9
j_gene: TRBJ2-7
d_gene: TRBD2
abundance: NA
CDR3nt: TGTGCCAGCAGCGTAGAGGCTAGCGGGGGGTACGAGCAGTACTTC
CDR3aa: CASSVEASGGYEQYF

v_gene: TRBV7-9
j_gene: TRBJ2-1
d_gene: TRBD1
abundance: once
CDR3nt: TGTGCCAGCAGCATGGCCGGGACAGGGGGCAATGAGCAGTTCTTC
CDR3aa: CASSMAGTGGNEQFF

v_gene: TRBV19
j_gene: TRBJ2-5
d_gene: NA
abundance: NA
CDR3nt: TGTGCCAGTAGTATTCTCCCGGGTCGAGAGACCCAGTACTTC
CDR3aa: CASSILPGRETQYF

v_gene: TRBV28
j_gene: TRBJ2-7
d_gene: TRBD1
abundance: NA
CDR3nt: TGTGCCAGCAGTCCCCGGGACAGGGCGTACGAGCAGTACTTC
CDR3aa: CASSPRDRAYEQYF

v_gene: TRBV3-1/TRBV3-2
j_gene: TRBJ2-7
d_gene: NA
abundance: NA
CDR3nt: TGTGCCAGCAGCAGGGGACACTCCTACGAGCAGTACTTC
CDR3aa: CASSRGHSYEQYF

v_gene: TRBV5-8
j_gene: TRBJ1-2
d_gene: TRBD1
abundance: NA
CDR3nt: TGTGCCAGCAGCTCACAGGGGGCTGGCTATGGCTACACCTTC
CDR3aa: CASSSQGAGYGYTF

v_gene: TRBV21-1
j_gene: TRBJ2-1
d_gene: NA
abundance: NA
CDR3nt: TGTGCCAGCAGCAAAGGGGCGGAAGGGACTAGGGGGCACAATGAGCAGTTCTTC
CDR3aa: CASSKGAEGTRGHNEQFF

v_gene: TRBV5-4
j_gene: TRBJ1-1
d_gene: NA
abundance: NA
CDR3nt: TGTGCCAGCAGCTTGGGGACCCAGATGAACACTGAAGCTTTCTTT
CDR3aa: CASSLGTQMNTEAFF

v_gene: TRBV28
j_gene: TRBJ1-2
d_gene: NA
abundance: NA
CDR3nt: TGTGCCAGCAGTTTAACAGGAAACTATGGCTACACCTTC
CDR3aa: CASSLTGNYGYTF

v_gene: TRBV5-6
j_gene: TRBJ1-2
d_gene: NA
abundance: NA
CDR3nt: TGTGCCAGCAGCTTCACGGAGCGGCCTAACTATGGCTACACCTTC
CDR3aa: CASSFTERPNYGYTF

v_gene: TRBV7-2
j_gene: TRBJ1-2
d_gene: TRBD1
abundance: NA
CDR3nt: TGTGCCAGCAGCTTAGGGGGTTCCGGGACAGGGCATGGCTACACCTTC
CDR3aa: CASSLGGSGTGHGYTF

v_gene: TRBV7-3
j_gene: TRBJ2-3
d_gene: TRBD2
abundance: NA
CDR3nt: TGTGCCAGCAGCTTAAGGGCTAGCGGGGTTGACACGCAGTATTTT
CDR3aa: CASSLRASGVDTQYF

v_gene: TRBV12-1
j_gene: TRBJ2-7
d_gene: NA
abundance: once
CDR3nt: TGTGCCAGCAGCTTTTCGGTGGGGGGCCCCCGGGCCTTCTACGAGCAGTACTTC
CDR3aa: CASSFSVGGPRAFYEQYF

v_gene: TRBV7-9
j_gene: TRBJ1-3
d_gene: NA
abundance: NA
CDR3nt: TGTGCCAGCAGCCCCGGGGGGGGAAACACCATATATTTT
CDR3aa: CASSPGGGNTIYF

v_gene: TRBV27
j_gene: TRBJ1-5
d_gene: TRBD1
abundance: many
CDR3nt: TGTGCCACATCGTCCGGGACAGATAGCAATCAGCCCCAGCATTTT
CDR3aa: CATSSGTDSNQPQHF

v_gene: TRBV5-1
j_gene: TRBJ2-2
d_gene: NA
abundance: NA
CDR3nt: TGCGCCAGCAGCTTGGCCGCCTTAACCTGGAGAGCCGGGGAGCTGTTTTTT
CDR3aa: CASSLAALTWRAGELFF

v_gene: TRBV7-6
j_gene: TRBJ2-1
d_gene: NA
abundance: NA
CDR3nt: TGTGCCAGCAGCTTAAGAGGGAGACAAGCCTACAATGAGCAGTTCTTC
CDR3aa: CASSLRGRQAYNEQFF

v_gene: TRBV4-3
j_gene: TRBJ1-4
d_gene: NA
abundance: few
CDR3nt: TGCGCCAGCAGCTGGGCCAATGAAAAACTGTTTTTT
CDR3aa: CASSWANEKLFF

v_gene: TRBV6-2/TRBV6-3
j_gene: TRBJ2-5
d_gene: TRBD2
abundance: NA
CDR3nt: TGTGCCAGCAGCCCCACCGGGCGGGAGCGAGAGACCCAGTACTTC
CDR3aa: CASSPTGRERETQYF

v_gene: TRBV3-1/TRBV3-2
j_gene: TRBJ2-7
d_gene: NA
abundance: NA
CDR3nt: TGTGCCAGCAGCCGAGGGGGGTCCTACGAGCAGTACTTC
CDR3aa: CASSRGGSYEQYF

v_gene: TRBV10-1
j_gene: TRBJ2-3
d_gene: NA
abundance: once
CDR3nt: TGCGCCAGCACTAGGGGGGTTACAGATACGCAGTATTTT
CDR3aa: CASTRGVTDTQYF

v_gene: TRBV7-8
j_gene: TRBJ2-4
d_gene: NA
abundance: NA
CDR3nt: TGTGCCAGCAGCTTACTGGCAACCGGGCAGCAAAACATTCAGTACTTC
CDR3aa: CASSLLATGQQNIQYF

v_gene: TRBV5-1
j_gene: TRBJ1-5
d_gene: TRBD1
abundance: NA
CDR3nt: TGCGCCAGCAGCTTGGCCGGGACAGGGTTTCAGCCCCAGCATTTT
CDR3aa: CASSLAGTGFQPQHF

v_gene: TRBV19
j_gene: TRBJ1-2
d_gene: NA
abundance: NA
CDR3nt: TGTGCCAGTAGCGGGCCGGCCTATGGCTACACCTTC
CDR3aa: CASSGPAYGYTF

v_gene: TRBV9
j_gene: TRBJ1-4
d_gene: NA
abundance: NA
CDR3nt: TGTGCCAGCAGCTTAACAGGGTTCCCTAATGAAAAACTGTTTTTT
CDR3aa: CASSLTGFPNEKLFF

v_gene: TRBV15
j_gene: TRBJ1-2
d_gene: NA
abundance: NA
CDR3nt: TGTGCCACCAGCAGAGATGGATTTTCAGGTGGGGGTTCTTCTAACTATGGCTACACCTTC
CDR3aa: CATSRDGFSGGGSSNYGYTF

v_gene: TRBV13
j_gene: TRBJ2-7
d_gene: TRBD2
abundance: NA
CDR3nt: TGTGCCAGCAGGCTGACTAGCGGGAGGGGCTACGAGCAGTACTTC
CDR3aa: CASRLTSGRGYEQYF